The clone carrying this T cell receptor (beta chain) was seen many times. The CDR3 contains 14 residues. Trimming removed 4 bases from V and 0 bases from J, with 12 bases in between. Per germline, CDR1 SQVTM and CDR2 ANQGSEA. MiXCR was run by TCRdb on the RT-PCR reads, yielding one entry per CDR3 protein. This table has 550,000 to 750,000 distinct CDR3 sequences, approximately 15% appearing once. This chain connects TRBV29-1 to TRBJ1-1; D ambiguous. The clonotype was recovered from a female donor in good health, serving as a healthy control. The material sequenced was memory CD4+ T cells from blood. In DNA form, the CDR3 reads TGCAGCGTTGTCATTGGAGGAATGAACACTGAAGCTTTCTTT. The encoded protein is CSVVIGGMNTEAFF. Full variable domain (rest looked up from reference TRBV29-1 and TRBJ1-1): SAVISQKPSRDICQRGTSLTIQCQVDSQVTMMFWYRQQPGQSLTLIATANQGSEATYESGFVIDKFPISRPNLTFSTLTVSNMSPEDSSIYLCSVVIGGMNTEAFFGQGTRLTVV.